This T cell receptor beta chain was retrieved from a study of Ad26.COV2.S vaccination and SARS-CoV-2 variants. Trimming shortened V by 5 bases and J by 2 bases, and 13 bases separated the two germline ends. CDR1 and CDR2 from the germline V gene are SGHTA and FQGNSA. CDR3 length equals 15 residues. Method: immunoSEQ multiplex PCR; TCRdb's copy keeps in-frame clones and lacks some. Here the sample spans 380,000 or so clones, less than 90% being singletons. This clone was found once. Its cognate antigen is unknown. General study findings and limits: Vaccinees and placebo recipients showed similar non-spike TCR breadth.

Stated treatment: some 19 received Ad26.COV2.S at low or high dose, single or two shots; about five received placebo; per-sample allocation not given. It was on day 63 after the first vaccine or placebo injection that samples were taken. This person who donated was an adult of 18-55 years in Boston. An Ad26 vector that expressed Wuhan-strain SARS-CoV-2 spike constituted the vaccine. The sequence derives from a person aged 18-65 years who received the Ad26.COV2.S COVID-19 vaccine or a placebo. This rearrangement joins TRBV7-2 to TRBJ1-3, with D perhaps matching TRBD1 (6 bases). The sample was peripheral blood, taken in a trial of Ad26.COV2.S vaccine versus placebo. CDR3 sequence: CASSLRGEPGNTIYF. CDR3 nucleotides: TGTGCCAGCAGCCTTAGGGGGGAGCCTGGAAACACCATATATTTT.